These 25 T cell receptor beta chains came from one sample sequenced in a study of T cell responses to AZD1222 COVID-19 vaccine. Sequencing used immunoSEQ multiplex PCR; TCRdb keeps in-frame clones, though not all of them. The profile shows tens of thousands of clones, roughly 87% of them singletons. The source material was peripheral blood, sampled 28 days after the second AZD1222 dose. The origin of the receptors is an adult who received the AZD1222 COVID-19 vaccine.

This clone was seen a few times. This chain links TRBV27 with TRBJ1-2; weak D call: TRBD1 (6 bases). The CDR3 spans 14 residues. The germline V and J ends were trimmed by 7 bases and 2 bases, with 14 bases remaining between them. Germline values: CDR1 MNHEY, CDR2 SMNVEV (reference sequence). CDR3 loop: CASKLQGGNYGYTF. CDR3 in DNA: TGTGCCAGCAAATTACAGGGCGGCAACTATGGCTACACCTTC.

The rearrangement uses TRBV11-2 and TRBJ1-1; D is undetermined. Trimming took off 5 bases at V and 9 bases at J, with 16 bases between the two ends. Per germline, CDR1 SGHAT and CDR2 FQNNGV. The CDR3 covers 13 residues. The CDR3 DNA reads as TGTGCCAGCAGCCTAAGAGAAGGGCTTAAAGCTTTCTTT. As protein: CASSLREGLKAFF.

The chain carries TRBV19 and TRBJ1-2; TRBD1 matches 7 bases. Germline-derived CDR1 and CDR2 are LNHDA and SQIVND (reference sequence). The CDR3 runs 13 residues. V lost 2 bases and J lost 8; bases outside the gene matches: 5. Written as DNA, the CDR3 is TGTGCCAGTAGTATAAATACAGGGGACGGCTACACCTTC. It yields the protein CASSINTGDGYTF.

The chain combines TRBV5-1 with TRBJ2-6, with TRBD1 identical over 8 bases. From germline, CDR1 is SGHRS and CDR2 YFSETQ. Unmatched junction bases numbered 8, after V lost 4 bases and J lost 2 bases. This CDR3 is 17 amino acids long. CDR3 in amino acids: CASSPGGAVAGANVLTF. CDR3 sequence (DNA): TGCGCCAGCAGCCCAGGGGGCGCCGTGGCTGGGGCCAACGTCCTGACTTTC.

The V call is TRBV14, the J call TRBJ2-2; D is unclear. From germline, CDR1 is SGHDN and CDR2 FVKESK. The V end lost 0 bases, the J end lost 0 bases, and 11 bases lay between the germline ends. The CDR3 is made up of 17 amino acids. CDR3 region: CASSQDKVIANTGELFF. The CDR3 DNA sequence: TGTGCCAGCAGCCAAGATAAGGTCATCGCGAACACCGGGGAGCTGTTTTTT.

The genes are TRBV7-3 and TRBJ2-4; tentatively, D is TRBD2 (6 bases). The CDR3 sequence is 12 residues long. V shed 5 bases and J shed 10 bases, with 12 bases lying between them. Germline CDR1 and CDR2: SGHTA and FQGTGA. The CDR3 coding sequence is TGTGCCAGCAGCGTATCCGGGGGAATTCAGTACTTC. Its translation: CASSVSGGIQYF.

This chain uses TRBV15 with TRBJ2-3, with D tentatively TRBD2 (6 bases). CDR1 LNHNV and CDR2 YYDKDF come from the germline V gene (reference sequence). Trimming removed 5 bases from V and 4 bases from J, with 19 bases in between. The CDR3 has 16 residues. CDR3 in amino acids: CATSGGGRPDSDTQYF. CDR3 DNA: TGTGCCACCAGCGGAGGAGGGCGCCCGGACTCAGATACGCAGTATTTT. The full variable domain, in which reference TRBV15 and TRBJ2-3 provide the parts outside the CDR3, is DAMVIQNPRYQVTQFGKPVTLSCSQTLNHNVMYWYQQKSSQAPKLLFHYYDKDFNNEADTPDNFQSRRPNTSFCFLDIRSPGLGDTAMYLCATSGGGRPDSDTQYFGPGTRLTVL.

V usage is TRBV5-6 and J usage is TRBJ2-7, with TRBD1 as a possible D gene (6 bases). The CDR3 spans 15 residues. V lost 4 bases to trimming and J lost 2 bases, with 16 bases between them. In germline, CDR1 is SGHDT, CDR2 YYEEEE. The CDR3 here is CASSPITGNPYEQYF. DNA for the CDR3: TGTGCCAGCAGCCCAATCACAGGGAACCCCTACGAGCAGTACTTC. The whole variable domain, filled in from reference TRBV5-6 and TRBJ2-7, reads DAGVTQSPTHLIKTRGQQVTLRCSPKSGHDTVSWYQQALGQGPQFIFQYYEEEERQRGNFPDRFSGHQFPNYSSELNVNALLLGDSALYLCASSPITGNPYEQYFGPGTRLTVT.

The rearrangement links TRBV11-3 to TRBJ2-7; TRBD1 matches 8 bases. Germline V lookup: CDR1 SGHNT, CDR2 YENEEA. Trimming at V came to 5 bases and at J to 4 bases, leaving 4 bases not matched to a gene. The CDR3 runs 13 residues. The CDR3 nucleotides are TGTGCCAGCAGCCCGGGACAGGAATACGAGCAGTACTTC. Its translation: CASSPGQEYEQYF.

V is TRBV9 and J is TRBJ1-6, with TRBD1 matching 10 bases. The J segment lost 7 bases and the V segment lost 2 bases, leaving 3 bases of the junction unmatched. In germline, CDR1 is SGDLS, CDR2 YYNGEE. The CDR3 is 15 amino acids. Here the CDR3 DNA reads TGTGCCAGCAGCGTCGGACAGGGGGGGAATTCACCCCTCCACTTT. Protein product: CASSVGQGGNSPLHF.

The genes are TRBV5-1 and TRBJ1-5, with a tentative D call TRBD1 (5 bases). The CDR3 runs 15 residues. CDR1 is SGHRS, CDR2 YFSETQ, per germline. V dropped 0 bases and J dropped 5 bases, with 12 bases sitting between them. As DNA, the CDR3 is TGCGCCAGCAGCTTGGAAGGGGCACAACATCAGCCCCAGCATTTT. This sequence encodes CASSLEGAQHQPQHF.

The chain uses TRBV7-3 and TRBJ2-2; D gene unclear. The germline gives CDR1 SGHTA, CDR2 FQGTGA. V gave up 0 bases and J gave up 7 bases, with 3 bases separating them. The length of the CDR3 is 12 residues. Written as DNA, the CDR3 is TGTGCCAGCAGCTTAACGGTCGGGGAGCTGTTTTTT. Residues: CASSLTVGELFF.

The chain combines TRBV28 with TRBJ1-6; D is possibly TRBD1 (5 bases). Trimming took 6 bases from V and 4 from J, leaving 19 bases between them. Germline V gives CDR1 MDHEN, CDR2 SYDVKM. The CDR3 length is 17 residues. The CDR3 coding sequence is TGTGCCAGCAGCAGCGGGGGTCTAGGCTCGTATAATTCACCCCTCCACTTT. Encoded protein: CASSSGGLGSYNSPLHF. The entire variable domain, with the rest obtained from reference TRBV28 and TRBJ1-6, is as follows: DVKVTQSSRYLVKRTGEKVFLECVQDMDHENMFWYRQDPGLGLRLIYFSYDVKMKEKGDIPEGYSVSREKKERFSLILESASTNQTSMYLCASSSGGLGSYNSPLHFGNGTRLTVT.

Written as DNA, the CDR3 is TGTGCCAGCAGCCGGACAGGGAGTCGTTTCTATGGCTACACCTTC. Its protein is CASSRTGSRFYGYTF. This rearrangement joins TRBV28 to TRBJ1-2, with 8 nucleotides matching TRBD1. CDR3 length equals 15 residues. CDR1 MDHEN and CDR2 SYDVKM come from the germline V gene. With V trimmed by 6 bases and J by 4 bases, 10 bases remained unmatched.

The J gene is TRBJ1-5, the V gene TRBV7-2; tentatively, D is TRBD1 (6 bases). V was cut by 5 bases and J by 6 bases, with 17 bases left in between. CDR3 size: 15 residues. Germline assignment: CDR1 SGHTA and CDR2 FQGNSA. CDR3 amino acids: CASSGNRAASQPQHF. The DNA of the CDR3 is TGTGCCAGCAGCGGGAACAGGGCGGCTAGTCAGCCCCAGCATTTT.

J is TRBJ2-2 and V is TRBV10-3; possible D gene TRBD2, 6 bases. The CDR3 runs to 19 residues. The germline CDR1 and CDR2 sequences are ENHRY and SYGVKD. Deletions cut 0 bases from V and 6 bases from J, with 23 bases between. CDR3: CAISESRKFRAGIPGELFF. The CDR3 coding sequence is TGTGCCATCAGTGAGTCCCGGAAGTTTAGGGCGGGGATCCCCGGGGAGCTGTTTTTT.

The chain uses TRBV4-1 and TRBJ2-3, with TRBD1 matching over 8 bases. Germline V gene sequence: CDR1 MGHRA, CDR2 YSYEKL. With V trimmed by 5 bases and J by 1 base, 11 bases remained unmatched. The CDR3 loop spans 17 amino acids. The DNA of the CDR3 is TGCGCCAGCAGCAATACAAGACAGGGGAAGGGCACAGATACGCAGTATTTT. Translation: CASSNTRQGKGTDTQYF.

This rearrangement joins TRBV7-2 to TRBJ1-3; D uncertain. V was shortened by 1 base and J by 1 base, with 5 bases between the two germline ends. CDR3 length equals 14 residues. Germline CDR1 and CDR2: SGHTA and FQGNSA. In DNA, the CDR3 is TGTGCCAGCAGCTTAGAACGGTCTGGAAACACCATATATTTT. Its protein is CASSLERSGNTIYF.

The chain carries TRBV3-1 (or the pseudogene TRBV3-2) and TRBJ2-2; the match to TRBD2 covers 8 bases. Germline lookup yields CDR1 LGHDT and CDR2 YNNKEL (reference sequence). Losses at the gene ends were 4 bases for V and 4 bases for J; bases not matched to a gene: 5. The CDR3 runs 15 residues. The CDR3 nucleotides read TGTGCCAGCAGCCGCGGGACTAGTCTCACCGGGGAGCTGTTTTTT. This encodes CASSRGTSLTGELFF.

The V and J genes are TRBV3-1 (or the pseudogene TRBV3-2) and TRBJ1-2; D gene ambiguous. V was cut by 0 bases and J by 8 bases, with 13 bases left in between. This CDR3 is 14 amino acids long. Germline V CDR1 and CDR2: LGHDT, YNNKEL (reference sequence). The DNA of the CDR3 is TGTGCCAGCAGCCAAGATGGGAGGGCGCAAGGCTACACCTTC. Protein sequence: CASSQDGRAQGYTF.

This clone has just one count. This chain links TRBV6-5 with TRBJ2-3; TRBD1 matches 9 bases. The trim removed 3 bases at V and 4 bases at J, leaving 5 bases unmatched. Looked up from germline, CDR1 is MNHEY and CDR2 is SVGAGI. CDR3 length: 15 amino acids. The CDR3 loop is CASSYSQGAPDTQYF. The CDR3 region has the DNA TGTGCCAGCAGTTATTCACAGGGGGCCCCAGATACGCAGTATTTT.

The V call is TRBV7-3, the J call TRBJ2-1; TRBD1 matches at 9 bases. Germline V gene lookup returns CDR1 SGHTA and CDR2 FQGTGA. The CDR3 is 15 amino acids. The trim removed 4 bases at V and 2 bases at J, leaving 3 bases unmatched. The CDR3: CASSWDRAPYNEQFF. The CDR3 DNA is TGTGCCAGCAGCTGGGACAGGGCCCCCTACAATGAGCAGTTCTTC.

V is TRBV7-3 and J is TRBJ1-2; D is unresolved. Germline loops: CDR1 SGHTA, CDR2 FQGTGA. The CDR3 consists of 17 residues. V was pared by 1 base and J by 4 bases, with 19 bases between. The CDR3 region has the DNA TGTGCCAGCAGCTTAATATCGAGTCGGCAGGCGGCCTATGGCTACACCTTC. The encoded protein is CASSLISSRQAAYGYTF.

The CDR3 nucleotides read TGTGCCAGCAGCCAAGGGGACAGTGAAGCTTTCTTT. This sequence encodes CASSQGDSEAFF. The V call is TRBV9, the J call TRBJ1-1, with 7 bases lining up with TRBD1. Germline loops: CDR1 SGDLS, CDR2 YYNGEE. The CDR3 is 12 amino acids. The trim removed 4 bases at V and 7 bases at J, leaving 4 bases unmatched. Full variable domain (rest looked up from reference TRBV9 and TRBJ1-1): DSGVTQTPKHLITATGQRVTLRCSPRSGDLSVYWYQQSLDQGLQFLIQYYNGEERAKGNILERFSAQQFPDLHSELNLSSLELGDSALYFCASSQGDSEAFFGQGTRLTVV.

V and J are TRBV9 and TRBJ2-3; 9 nucleotides match TRBD2. This CDR3 has 18 residues. J gave up 5 bases and V 0 bases, and 13 bases lay outside the gene matches. CDR1 is SGDLS and CDR2 is YYNGEE in the germline V gene. Here the CDR3 reads CASSVERGGGAFRDTQYF. CDR3 coding DNA: TGTGCCAGCAGCGTAGAGCGGGGCGGGGGGGCCTTCAGAGATACGCAGTATTTT.